Below, 8 T cell receptor beta chains from the same sample are listed, as sequenced in a study of cytomegalovirus exposure and HLA in healthy donors. The PCR contained 60 Vbeta and 13 Jbeta primers. Measured with immunoSEQ multiplex PCR; TCRdb has only the in-frame clones, and not every one. The sample yields 150,000 to 250,000 clones, approximately 78% seen once. The specimen was PBMCs. The receptors were sampled from a woman in her 50s in good health and CMV-seropositive.

The CDR3 sequence is CASRATGSGNTIYF. For the CDR3, the DNA is TGTGCCAGCAGGGCGACAGGCTCTGGAAACACCATATATTTT. The chain joins TRBV6-6 to TRBJ1-3; D is possibly TRBD1 (6 bases). Germline CDR1 reads MNHNY; CDR2 reads SVGAGI (reference sequence). Trimming removed 6 bases at V and 0 bases at J, with 9 bases between. This CDR3 has 14 amino acids.

By frequency in the sample, this clone is medium-sized (0.01 to 0.1%). This chain joins TRBV5-4 and TRBJ2-6; D is perhaps TRBD1 (6 bases). V lost 1 base and J lost 0, with 11 bases in between. The CDR3 length is 17 residues. Germline-derived CDR1 and CDR2 are SGHNT and YYREEE (reference sequence). CDR3 DNA sequence: TGTGCCAGCAGCTTGTACAGGGAGAGCTCTGGGGCCAACGTCCTGACTTTC. Its protein is CASSLYRESSGANVLTF. Based on the CDR3 plus reference TRBV5-4 and TRBJ2-6, the full variable domain is ETGVTQSPTHLIKTRGQQVTLRCSSQSGHNTVSWYQQALGQGPQFIFQYYREEENGRGNFPPRFSGLQFPNYSSELNVNALELDDSALYLCASSLYRESSGANVLTFGAGSRLTVL.

The chain combines TRBV5-1 with TRBJ2-3; a weak D match, TRBD2 (5 bases). Trimming stripped 4 bases from V and 0 bases from J, with 12 bases between. Per germline, CDR1 SGHRS and CDR2 YFSETQ. This CDR3 is 15 amino acids long. The CDR3 coding sequence is TGCGCCAGCAGCAACGGACTTCCTAGCACAGATACGCAGTATTTT. Residues: CASSNGLPSTDTQYF.

V gene TRBV11-3 combines with J gene TRBJ1-3, with D possibly being TRBD1 (5 bases). The V and J ends lost 0 bases and 3 bases respectively, with 6 bases between them. Germline V CDR1 and CDR2: SGHNT, YENEEA. The CDR3 loop spans 14 amino acids. The CDR3, as DNA: TGTGCCAGCAGCTTAGATGGACATGGAAACACCATATATTTT. It encodes CASSLDGHGNTIYF.

The V and J genes are TRBV27 and TRBJ1-3, with 10 bases that match TRBD1. CDR3 size: 16 residues. CDR1 is MNHEY, CDR2 SMNVEV, per germline (reference sequence). Trimming removed 5 bases from V and 0 bases from J; junction bases left unmatched: 4. The CDR3 coding sequence is TGTGCCAGCAGTATCGACAGGGGGCTCTCTGGAAACACCATATATTTT. This sequence encodes CASSIDRGLSGNTIYF.

The chain couples TRBV19 to TRBJ1-5, with TRBD1 matching 9 bases. The V segment lost 2 bases and the J segment 3 bases; nucleotides outside the gene matches: 2. Germline CDR1 and CDR2: LNHDA and SQIVND (reference sequence). The length of the CDR3 is 15 residues. CDR3 DNA sequence: TGTGCCAGTAGTATAAGGGACAGGGTCAATCAGCCCCAGCATTTT. It encodes CASSIRDRVNQPQHF.

To note about this clone: An end of the junction does not agree with germline; a read error may underlie this. The CDR3 nucleotides read TGTTCCAGCAGCTTAGGCGGGGGCGGCACAGATACGCAGTATTTT. Protein: CSSSLGGGGTDTQYF. The chain links TRBV7-9 to TRBJ2-3, with D tentatively TRBD2 (7 bases). The CDR3 is made up of 15 amino acids. CDR1 SEHNR and CDR2 FQNEAQ come from the germline V gene (reference sequence).

The chain carries TRBV10-1 and TRBJ2-1, with D perhaps TRBD1 (5 bases). The length of the CDR3 is 14 residues. Trimming removed 5 bases at V and 4 bases at J, with 12 bases between. The germline CDR1 and CDR2 sequences are WNHNN and SYGVQD (reference sequence). This CDR3 reads CASSPSRQYNEQFF. The DNA of the CDR3 is TGCGCCAGCAGTCCTTCTAGACAGTACAATGAGCAGTTCTTC.